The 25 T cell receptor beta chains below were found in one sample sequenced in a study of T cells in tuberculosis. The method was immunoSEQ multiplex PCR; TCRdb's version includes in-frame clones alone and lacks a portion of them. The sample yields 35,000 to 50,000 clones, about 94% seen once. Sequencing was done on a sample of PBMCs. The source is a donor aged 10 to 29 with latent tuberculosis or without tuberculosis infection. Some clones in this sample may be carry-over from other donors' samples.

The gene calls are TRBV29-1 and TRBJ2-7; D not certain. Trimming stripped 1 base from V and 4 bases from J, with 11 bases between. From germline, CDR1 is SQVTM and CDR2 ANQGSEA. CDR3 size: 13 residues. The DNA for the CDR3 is TGCAGCGTTGAAGGAGACTCCTGGTACGAGCAGTACTTC. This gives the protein CSVEGDSWYEQYF.

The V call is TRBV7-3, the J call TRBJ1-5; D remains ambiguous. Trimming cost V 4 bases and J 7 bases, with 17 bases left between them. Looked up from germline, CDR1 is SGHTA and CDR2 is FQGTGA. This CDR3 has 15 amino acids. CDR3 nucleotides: TGTGCCAGCAGCTCCCAGAGGGATGAAAGCCAGCCCCAGCATTTT. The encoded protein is CASSSQRDESQPQHF.

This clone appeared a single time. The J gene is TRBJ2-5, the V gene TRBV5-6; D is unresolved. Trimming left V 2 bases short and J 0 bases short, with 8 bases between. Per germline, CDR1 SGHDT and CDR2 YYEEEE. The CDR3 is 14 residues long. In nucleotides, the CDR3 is TGTGCCAGCAGCTTTCCTGCGTACCAAGAGACCCAGTACTTC. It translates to CASSFPAYQETQYF. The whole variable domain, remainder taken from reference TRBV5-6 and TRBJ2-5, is DAGVTQSPTHLIKTRGQQVTLRCSPKSGHDTVSWYQQALGQGPQFIFQYYEEEERQRGNFPDRFSGHQFPNYSSELNVNALLLGDSALYLCASSFPAYQETQYFGPGTRLLVL.

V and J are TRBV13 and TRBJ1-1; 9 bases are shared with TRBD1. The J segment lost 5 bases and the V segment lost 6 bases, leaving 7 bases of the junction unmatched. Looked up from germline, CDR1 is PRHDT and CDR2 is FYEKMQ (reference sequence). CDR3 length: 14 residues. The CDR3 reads CASRTGTGQTEAFF. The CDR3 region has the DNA TGTGCCAGCAGGACTGGGACAGGGCAAACTGAAGCTTTCTTT.

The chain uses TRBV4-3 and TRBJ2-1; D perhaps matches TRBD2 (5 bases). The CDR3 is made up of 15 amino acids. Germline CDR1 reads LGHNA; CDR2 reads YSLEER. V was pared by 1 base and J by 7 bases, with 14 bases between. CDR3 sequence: CASSQGSAPGNEQFF. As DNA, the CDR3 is TGCGCCAGCAGCCAAGGTAGCGCCCCGGGGAATGAGCAGTTCTTC.

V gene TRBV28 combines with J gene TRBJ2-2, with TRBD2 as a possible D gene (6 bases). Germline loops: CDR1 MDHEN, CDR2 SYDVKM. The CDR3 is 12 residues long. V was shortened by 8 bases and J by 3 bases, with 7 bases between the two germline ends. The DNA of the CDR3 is TGTGCCAGCGGGGGGTACACCGGGGAGCTGTTTTTT. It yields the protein CASGGYTGELFF.

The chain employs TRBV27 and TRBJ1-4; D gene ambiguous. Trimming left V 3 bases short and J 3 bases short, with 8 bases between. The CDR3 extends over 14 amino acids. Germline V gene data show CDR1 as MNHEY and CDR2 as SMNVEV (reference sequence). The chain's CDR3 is CASSFSRSNEKLFF. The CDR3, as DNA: TGTGCCAGCAGTTTCTCGCGGTCTAATGAAAAACTGTTTTTT.

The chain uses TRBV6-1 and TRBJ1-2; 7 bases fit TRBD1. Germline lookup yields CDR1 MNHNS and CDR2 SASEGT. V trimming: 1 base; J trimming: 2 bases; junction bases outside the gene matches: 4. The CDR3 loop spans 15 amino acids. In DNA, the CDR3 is TGTGCCAGCAGTGAAGGGGCAGGGGGAAACTATGGCTACACCTTC. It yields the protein CASSEGAGGNYGYTF.

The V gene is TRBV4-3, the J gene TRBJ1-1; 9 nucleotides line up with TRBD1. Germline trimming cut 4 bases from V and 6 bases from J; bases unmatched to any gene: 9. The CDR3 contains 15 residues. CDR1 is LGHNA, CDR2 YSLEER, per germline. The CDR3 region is CASSRYRGLFSEAFF. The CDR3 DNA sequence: TGCGCCAGCAGCCGATACAGGGGGCTCTTCTCTGAAGCTTTCTTT.

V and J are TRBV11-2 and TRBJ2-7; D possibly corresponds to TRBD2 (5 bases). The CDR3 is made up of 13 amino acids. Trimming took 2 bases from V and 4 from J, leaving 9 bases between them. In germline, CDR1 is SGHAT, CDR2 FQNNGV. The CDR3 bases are TGTGCCAGCAGCTTACTAGCCGGGTACGAGCAGTACTTC. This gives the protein CASSLLAGYEQYF.

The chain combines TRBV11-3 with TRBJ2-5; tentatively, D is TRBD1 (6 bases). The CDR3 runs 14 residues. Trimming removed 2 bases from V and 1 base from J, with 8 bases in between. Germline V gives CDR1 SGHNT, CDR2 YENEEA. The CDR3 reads CASSLTGSQETQYF. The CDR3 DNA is TGTGCCAGCAGCTTAACAGGGTCCCAAGAGACCCAGTACTTC.

CDR3 region: CASSQSPSAGREDTQYF. CDR3 nucleotides: TGCGCCAGCAGCCAATCCCCTTCGGCGGGACGGGAAGATACGCAGTATTTT. The V call is TRBV4-3, the J call TRBJ2-3, with a weak D call TRBD2 (6 bases). The CDR3 runs 17 residues. Germline V gives CDR1 LGHNA, CDR2 YSLEER. V was trimmed by 2 bases and J by 5 bases, leaving 20 bases between them.

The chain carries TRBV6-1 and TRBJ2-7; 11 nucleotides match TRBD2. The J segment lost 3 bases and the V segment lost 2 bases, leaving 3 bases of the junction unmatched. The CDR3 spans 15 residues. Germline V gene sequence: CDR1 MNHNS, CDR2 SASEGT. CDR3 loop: CASSERLAGGYEQYF. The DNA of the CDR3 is TGTGCCAGCAGTGAACGGCTAGCGGGAGGCTACGAGCAGTACTTC.

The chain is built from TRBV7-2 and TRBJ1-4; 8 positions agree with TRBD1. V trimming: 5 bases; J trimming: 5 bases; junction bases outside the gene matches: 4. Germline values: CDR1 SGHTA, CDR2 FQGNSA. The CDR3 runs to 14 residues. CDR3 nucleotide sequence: TGTGCCAGCAGCACAGGGGGAGAGAATGAAAAACTGTTTTTT. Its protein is CASSTGGENEKLFF. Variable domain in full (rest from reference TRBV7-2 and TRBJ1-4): GAGVSQSPSNKVTEKGKDVELRCDPISGHTALYWYRQSLGQGLEFLIYFQGNSAPDKSGLPSDRFSAERTGGSVSTLTIQRTQQEDSAVYLCASSTGGENEKLFFGSGTQLSVL.

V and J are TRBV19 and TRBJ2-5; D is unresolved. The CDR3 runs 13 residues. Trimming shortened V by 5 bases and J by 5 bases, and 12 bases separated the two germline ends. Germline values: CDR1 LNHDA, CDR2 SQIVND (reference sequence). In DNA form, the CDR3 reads TGTGCCAGTAGTCCCCTTGTTGAGGAGACCCAGTACTTC. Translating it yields CASSPLVEETQYF.

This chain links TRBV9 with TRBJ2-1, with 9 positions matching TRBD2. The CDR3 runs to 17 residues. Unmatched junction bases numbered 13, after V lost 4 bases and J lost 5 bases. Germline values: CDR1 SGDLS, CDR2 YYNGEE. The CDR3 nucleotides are TGTGCCAGCAGCTTGGGAACCGGGACTAGCATGAACAATGAGCAGTTCTTC. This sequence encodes CASSLGTGTSMNNEQFF.

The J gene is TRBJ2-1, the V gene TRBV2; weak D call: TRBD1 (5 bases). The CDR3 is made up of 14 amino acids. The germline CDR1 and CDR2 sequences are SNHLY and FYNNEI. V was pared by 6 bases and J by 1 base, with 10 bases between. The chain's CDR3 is CASSPRTSYNEQFF. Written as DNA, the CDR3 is TGTGCCAGCAGCCCCAGGACATCCTACAATGAGCAGTTCTTC.

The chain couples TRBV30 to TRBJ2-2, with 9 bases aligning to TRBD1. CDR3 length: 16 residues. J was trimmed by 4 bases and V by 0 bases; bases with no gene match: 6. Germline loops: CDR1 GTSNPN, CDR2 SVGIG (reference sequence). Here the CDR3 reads CAWSVSGTGPTGELFF. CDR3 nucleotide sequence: TGTGCCTGGAGTGTATCCGGGACAGGGCCCACCGGGGAGCTGTTTTTT.

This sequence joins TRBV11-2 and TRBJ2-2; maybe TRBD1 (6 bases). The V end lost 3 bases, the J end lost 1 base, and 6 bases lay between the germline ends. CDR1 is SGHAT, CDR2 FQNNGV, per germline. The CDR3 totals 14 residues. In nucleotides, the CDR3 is TGTGCCAGCAGCTTGACAGGGAACACCGGGGAGCTGTTTTTT. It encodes CASSLTGNTGELFF.

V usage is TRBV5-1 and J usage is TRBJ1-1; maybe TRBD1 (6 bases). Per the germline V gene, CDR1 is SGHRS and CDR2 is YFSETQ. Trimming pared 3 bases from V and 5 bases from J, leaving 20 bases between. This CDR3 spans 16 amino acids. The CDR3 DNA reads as TGCGCCAGCAGCTCAGAAATACAGGGTGTAGGTACTGAAGCTTTCTTT. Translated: CASSSEIQGVGTEAFF.

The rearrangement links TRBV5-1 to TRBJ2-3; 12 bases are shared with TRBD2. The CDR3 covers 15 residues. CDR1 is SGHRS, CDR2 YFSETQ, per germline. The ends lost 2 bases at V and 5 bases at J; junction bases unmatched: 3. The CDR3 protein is CASSFLAGGQDTQYF. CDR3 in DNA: TGCGCCAGCAGCTTCCTAGCGGGAGGGCAAGATACGCAGTATTTT.

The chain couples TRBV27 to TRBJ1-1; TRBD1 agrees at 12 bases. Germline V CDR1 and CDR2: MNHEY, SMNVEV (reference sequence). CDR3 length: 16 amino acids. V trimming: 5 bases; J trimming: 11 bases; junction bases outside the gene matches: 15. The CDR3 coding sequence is TGTGCCAGCAGTCCCCTGGGGGGACAGGGGGCGTCTGGGGCTTTCTTT. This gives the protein CASSPLGGQGASGAFF.

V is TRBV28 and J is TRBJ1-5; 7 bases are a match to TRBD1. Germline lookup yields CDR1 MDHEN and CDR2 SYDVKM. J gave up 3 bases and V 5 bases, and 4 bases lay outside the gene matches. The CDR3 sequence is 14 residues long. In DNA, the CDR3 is TGTGCCAGCAGTCCGACAGGGTCCAATCAGCCCCAGCATTTT. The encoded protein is CASSPTGSNQPQHF. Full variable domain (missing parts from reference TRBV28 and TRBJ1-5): DVKVTQSSRYLVKRTGEKVFLECVQDMDHENMFWYRQDPGLGLRLIYFSYDVKMKEKGDIPEGYSVSREKKERFSLILESASTNQTSMYLCASSPTGSNQPQHFGDGTRLSIL.

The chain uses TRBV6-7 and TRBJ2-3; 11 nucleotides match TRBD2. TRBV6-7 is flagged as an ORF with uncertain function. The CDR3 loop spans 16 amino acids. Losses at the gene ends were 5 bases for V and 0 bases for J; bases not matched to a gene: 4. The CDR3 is CASSPRTSGSTDTQYF. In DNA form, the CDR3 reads TGTGCCAGCAGTCCCCGGACTAGCGGGAGCACAGATACGCAGTATTTT.

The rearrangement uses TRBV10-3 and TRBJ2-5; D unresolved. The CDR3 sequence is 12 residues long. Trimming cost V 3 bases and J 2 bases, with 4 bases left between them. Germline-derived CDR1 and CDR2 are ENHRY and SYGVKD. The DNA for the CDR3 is TGTGCCATCAGTGACAGGCAAGAGACCCAGTACTTC. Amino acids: CAISDRQETQYF.